This T cell receptor beta chain was recorded in a study of T cells in Graves' hyperthyroidism and ophthalmopathy. Regarding the study as a whole: Among clonotypes expanded in thyroid above 0.001, most were also found in blood.

This clonotype was seen at least ten times. The antigen is undetermined. Germline V gene lookup returns CDR1 MDHEN and CDR2 SYDVKM. V dropped 2 bases and J dropped 1; count of bases not matched to a gene: 6. The CDR3 consists of 16 residues. Amplified TCR beta CDR3 regions came from RNA transcripts. First-round RT-PCR with HTBI primers amplified the TCR CDR3 region. Each CDR3 protein is one row after TCRdb ran MiXCR on the multiplex PCR reads. Of about 590,000 distinct CDR3 sequences in the sample, 15% to 18% were seen once. The TCR originated in a woman in her 30s with Graves' hyperthyroidism. The sequenced material came from blood. The V call is TRBV28, the J call TRBJ2-3; 7 bases agree with TRBD2. The CDR3 nucleotides are TGTGCCAGCAGTTTAGGGCGGGGGACTGGCACAGATACGCAGTATTTT. Encoded protein: CASSLGRGTGTDTQYF.